A single TCR beta chain is shown here with its context. Per germline, CDR1 LNHDA and CDR2 SQIVND (reference sequence). This CDR3 comprises 15 residues. Trimming cost V 3 bases and J 4 bases, with 15 bases left between them. The data are from a study of blood T cell repertoires in COVID-19. Across the whole study: T cells, B-cell-depleted T cells, or PBMCs provided the cDNA or gDNA that served as material.

Authors' methods: Counts of nucleated cells, estimated from reference gene primer amplification, were obtained. Here immunoSEQ multiplex PCR was the method, and the copy in TCRdb shows in-frame clones only, minus some. The V and J calls and clone size are taken from that table; D and trimming were inferred from the DNA. The table records roughly 410,000 clones, roughly 86% of them present only once. This TCR was recovered from an older woman with COVID-19, enrolled during active disease. The chain joins TRBV19 to TRBJ1-1, with D possibly being TRBD1 (6 bases). The specimen was peripheral blood. The CDR3: CASSISGVQSTEAFF. CDR3 sequence (DNA): TGTGCCAGTAGTATTTCAGGGGTACAGAGCACTGAAGCTTTCTTT.